A single sample is the source of the 2 T cell receptor beta chains below, sequenced in a study of control samples from healthy donors and cancer patients (dated by TCRdb to the early 2020s). Library method: the immunoSEQ multiplex PCR assay. This immuneACCESS table, as held by TCRdb, lists in-frame sequences with V and J called but not all clones. Of the missing ones, under half trace to an unresolved V gene in checked studies; the others have no known cause. The sample table records 95,000 to 150,000 clones; roughly 86% of these occur just once. Just under 3% of the sample is held by the ten biggest clonotypes. Material for sequencing was blood. The receptors originated from a man aged 55 to 70 in good health.

There are a few counts of this clone. This chain joins TRBV5-4 and TRBJ2-7, with 9 bases matching TRBD2. The CDR3 is 16 amino acids. Losses at the gene ends were 4 bases for V and 2 bases for J; bases not matched to a gene: 10. In germline, CDR1 is SGHNT, CDR2 YYREEE (reference sequence). The CDR3 sequence: CASSRNGAGGPYEQYF. The CDR3 bases are TGTGCCAGCAGCAGGAATGGGGCGGGGGGGCCCTACGAGCAGTACTTC.

There are a few counts of this clone. J is TRBJ1-1 and V is TRBV28; 7 nucleotides line up with TRBD1. V lost 5 bases to trimming and J lost 3 bases; unmatched junction nucleotides: 9. CDR1 is MDHEN, CDR2 SYDVKM, per germline. The CDR3 is 15 residues long. The CDR3 protein is CASSTPTGWDTEAFF. CDR3 coding DNA: TGTGCCAGCAGTACCCCGACAGGGTGGGACACTGAAGCTTTCTTT.